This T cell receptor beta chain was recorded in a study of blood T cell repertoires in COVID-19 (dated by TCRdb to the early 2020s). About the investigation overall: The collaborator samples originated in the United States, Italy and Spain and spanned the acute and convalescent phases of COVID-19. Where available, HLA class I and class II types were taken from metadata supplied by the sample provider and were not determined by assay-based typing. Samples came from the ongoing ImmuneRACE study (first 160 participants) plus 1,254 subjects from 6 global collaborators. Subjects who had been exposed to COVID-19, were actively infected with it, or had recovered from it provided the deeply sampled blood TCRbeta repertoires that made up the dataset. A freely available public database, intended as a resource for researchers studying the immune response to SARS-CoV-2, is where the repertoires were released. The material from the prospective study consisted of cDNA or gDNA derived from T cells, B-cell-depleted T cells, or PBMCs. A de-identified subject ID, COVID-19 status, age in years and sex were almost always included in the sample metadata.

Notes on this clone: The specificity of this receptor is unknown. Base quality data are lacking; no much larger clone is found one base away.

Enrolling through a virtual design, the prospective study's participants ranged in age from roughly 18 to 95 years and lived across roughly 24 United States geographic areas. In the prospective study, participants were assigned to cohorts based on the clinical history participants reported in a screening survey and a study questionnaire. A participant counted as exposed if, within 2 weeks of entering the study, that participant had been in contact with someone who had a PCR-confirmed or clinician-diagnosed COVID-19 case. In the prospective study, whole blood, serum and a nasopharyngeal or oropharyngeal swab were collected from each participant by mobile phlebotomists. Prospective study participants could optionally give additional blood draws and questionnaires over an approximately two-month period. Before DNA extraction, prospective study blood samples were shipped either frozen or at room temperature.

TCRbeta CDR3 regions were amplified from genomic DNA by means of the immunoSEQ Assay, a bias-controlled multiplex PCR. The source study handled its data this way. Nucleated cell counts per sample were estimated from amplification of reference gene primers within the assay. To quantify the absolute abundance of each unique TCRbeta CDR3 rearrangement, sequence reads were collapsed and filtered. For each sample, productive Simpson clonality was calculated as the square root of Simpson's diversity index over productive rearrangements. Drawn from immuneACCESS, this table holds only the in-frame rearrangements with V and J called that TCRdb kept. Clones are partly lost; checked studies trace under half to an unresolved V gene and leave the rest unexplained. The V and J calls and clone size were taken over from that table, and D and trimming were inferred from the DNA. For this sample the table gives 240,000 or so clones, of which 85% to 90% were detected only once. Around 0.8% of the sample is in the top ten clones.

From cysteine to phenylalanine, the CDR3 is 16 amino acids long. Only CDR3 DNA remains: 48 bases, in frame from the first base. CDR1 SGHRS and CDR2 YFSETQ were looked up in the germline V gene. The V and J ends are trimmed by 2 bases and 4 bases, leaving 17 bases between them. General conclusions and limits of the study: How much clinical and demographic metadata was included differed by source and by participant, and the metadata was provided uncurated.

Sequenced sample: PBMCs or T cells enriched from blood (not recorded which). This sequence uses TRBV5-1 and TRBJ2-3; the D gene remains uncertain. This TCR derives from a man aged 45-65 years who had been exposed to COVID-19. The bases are TGCGCCAGCAGCTTAAAGAGAGGTGGAAACGCAGATACGCAGTATTTT. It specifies CASSLKRGGNADTQYF.